The entry below gives a single T cell receptor beta chain sequence along with its context. These data originate in a study of CD8+ T cells in alopecia areata. On the study more broadly: Those patients who were treated received oral tofacitinib, which was given at 5 to 10 mg twice daily for moderate-to-severe alopecia areata.

RNA extraction and reverse transcription yielded cDNA as sequencing template. The protocol was immunoSEQ multiplex PCR, while the TCRdb copy is restricted to in-frame clones and leaves out a portion. The sample comprises some 120,000 clones, 58% of which are singletons, and 4.5% to 5.5% rests with the top ten. Sorted populations comprised CD4+ and CD8+ T cells obtained from PBMCs. The sequences come from CD4+ T cells sorted from blood, collected at week 0. This TCR came from a human donor with alopecia areata.

CDR3 region: CASSVGAGPYEQYF. Here the CDR3 DNA reads TGTGCCAGCAGCGTAGGGGCAGGACCCTACGAGCAGTACTTC. The rearrangement joins TRBV9 to TRBJ2-7; D is unresolved. Trimming took off 0 bases at V and 2 bases at J, with 9 bases between the two ends. Germline assignment: CDR1 SGDLS and CDR2 YYNGEE. The CDR3 is made up of 14 amino acids.